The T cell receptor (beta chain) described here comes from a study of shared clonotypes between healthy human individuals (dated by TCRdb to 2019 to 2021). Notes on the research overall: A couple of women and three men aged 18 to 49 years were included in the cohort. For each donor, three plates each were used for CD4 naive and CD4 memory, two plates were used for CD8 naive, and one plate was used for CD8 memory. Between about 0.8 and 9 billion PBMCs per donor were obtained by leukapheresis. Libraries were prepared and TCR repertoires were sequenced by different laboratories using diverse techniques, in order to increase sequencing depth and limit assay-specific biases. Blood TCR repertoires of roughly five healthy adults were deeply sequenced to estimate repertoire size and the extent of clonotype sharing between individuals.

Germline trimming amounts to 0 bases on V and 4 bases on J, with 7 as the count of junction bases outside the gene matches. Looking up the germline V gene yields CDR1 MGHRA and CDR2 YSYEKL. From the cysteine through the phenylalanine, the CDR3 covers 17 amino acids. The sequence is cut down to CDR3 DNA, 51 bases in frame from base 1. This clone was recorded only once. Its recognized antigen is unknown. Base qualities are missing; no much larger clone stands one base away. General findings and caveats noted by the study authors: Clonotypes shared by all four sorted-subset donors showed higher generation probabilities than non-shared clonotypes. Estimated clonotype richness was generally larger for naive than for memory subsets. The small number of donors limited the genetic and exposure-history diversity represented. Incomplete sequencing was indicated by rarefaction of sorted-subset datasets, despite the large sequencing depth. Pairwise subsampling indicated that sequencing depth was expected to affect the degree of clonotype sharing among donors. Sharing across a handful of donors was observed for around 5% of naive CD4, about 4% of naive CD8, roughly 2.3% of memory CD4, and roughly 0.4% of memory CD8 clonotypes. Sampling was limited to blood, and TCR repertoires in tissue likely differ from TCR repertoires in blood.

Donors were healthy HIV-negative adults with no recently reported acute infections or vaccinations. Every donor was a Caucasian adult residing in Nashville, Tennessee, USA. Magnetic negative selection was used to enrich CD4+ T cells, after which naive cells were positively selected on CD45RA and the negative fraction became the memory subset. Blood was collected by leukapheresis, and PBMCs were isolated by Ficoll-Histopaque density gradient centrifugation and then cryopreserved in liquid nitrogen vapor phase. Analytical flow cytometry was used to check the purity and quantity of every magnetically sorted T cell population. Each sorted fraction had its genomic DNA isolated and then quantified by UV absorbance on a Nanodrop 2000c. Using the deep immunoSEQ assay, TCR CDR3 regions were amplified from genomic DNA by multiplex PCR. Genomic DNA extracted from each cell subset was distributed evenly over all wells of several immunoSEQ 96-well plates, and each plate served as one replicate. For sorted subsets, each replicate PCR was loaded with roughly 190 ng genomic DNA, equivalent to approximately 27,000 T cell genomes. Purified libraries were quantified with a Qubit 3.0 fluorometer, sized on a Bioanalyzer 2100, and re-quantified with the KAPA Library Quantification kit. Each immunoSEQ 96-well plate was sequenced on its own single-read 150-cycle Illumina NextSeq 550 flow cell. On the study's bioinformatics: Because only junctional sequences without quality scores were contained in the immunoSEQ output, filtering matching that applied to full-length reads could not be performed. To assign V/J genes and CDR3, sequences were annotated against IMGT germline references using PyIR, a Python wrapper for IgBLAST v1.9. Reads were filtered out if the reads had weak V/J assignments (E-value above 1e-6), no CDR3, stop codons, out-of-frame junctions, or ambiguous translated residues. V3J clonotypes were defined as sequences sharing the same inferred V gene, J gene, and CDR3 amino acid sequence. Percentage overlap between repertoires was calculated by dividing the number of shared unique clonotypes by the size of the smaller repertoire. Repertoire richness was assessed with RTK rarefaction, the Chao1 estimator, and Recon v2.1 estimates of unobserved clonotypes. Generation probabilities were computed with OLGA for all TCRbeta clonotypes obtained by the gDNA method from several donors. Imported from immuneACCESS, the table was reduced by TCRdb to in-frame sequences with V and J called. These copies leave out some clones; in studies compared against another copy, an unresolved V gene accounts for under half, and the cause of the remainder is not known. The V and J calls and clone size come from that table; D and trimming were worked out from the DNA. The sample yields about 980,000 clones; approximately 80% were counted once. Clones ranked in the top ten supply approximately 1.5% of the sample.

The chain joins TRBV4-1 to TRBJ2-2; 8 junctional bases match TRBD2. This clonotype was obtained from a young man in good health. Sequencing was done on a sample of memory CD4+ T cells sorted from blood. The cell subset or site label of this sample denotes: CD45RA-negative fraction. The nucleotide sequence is TGCGCCAGCAGCCAAGAGCACGGGGGGGCGACCACCGGGGAGCTGTTTTTT. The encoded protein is CASSQEHGGATTGELFF.